This is a list of T cell receptor beta chains from one sample in a study of blood T cell repertoires in COVID-19. Method: immunoSEQ multiplex PCR; TCRdb's copy keeps in-frame clones and lacks some. This table holds about 140,000 clones, roughly 85% found once. Sequencing used peripheral blood. Receptors originate from a man between 45 and 60 years old with acute or convalescent COVID-19. Each CDR3 is given with its conserved first and last residue. The D gene is left open where the match is weak. The size of a clone is reported for some rows only, either as once, few or many, or as a class for expanded clones.

CDR3 DNA,CDR3 protein,D gene,clone size,V gene,J gene
TGTGCCAGTAGTATAGATGGGGCGGGAGGGCCTCTCGACGAGCAGTACTTC,CASSIDGAGGPLDEQYF,TRBD2,few,TRBV19,TRBJ2-7
TGTGCCAGCAGCTTAGGGACAGGGGGAAATGAAAAACTGTTTTTT,CASSLGTGGNEKLFF,TRBD1,-,TRBV7-9,TRBJ1-4
TGCGCCAGCAGCTGGACTAGCGGGGGCACAGATACGCAGTATTTT,CASSWTSGGTDTQYF,TRBD2,-,TRBV5-1,TRBJ2-3
TGTGCCAGCTCACCACGGGGACAGGGCGGAGGGTCACCCCTCCACTTT,CASSPRGQGGGSPLHF,TRBD1,once,TRBV18,TRBJ1-6
TGTGCCAGTAGTACAGCCGGGACTAGCGGGAGAGATACGCAGTATTTT,CASSTAGTSGRDTQYF,TRBD2,once,TRBV19,TRBJ2-3
TGTGCCAGCAGTCTTCCGAGCGCCAGTCGCGAGCAGTACTTC,CASSLPSASREQYF,-,-,TRBV6-5,TRBJ2-7
TGTGCCAGCAGCCTCCGAAGTCTAGGCTACAATGAGCAGTTCTTC,CASSLRSLGYNEQFF,-,-,TRBV27,TRBJ2-1
TGTGCCAGCAGACAAACCGGACAGGAAAATGAAAAACTGTTTTTT,CASRQTGQENEKLFF,TRBD1,-,TRBV7-9,TRBJ1-4
TGTGCCAGCGGAAACAGGGGGAATCAGCCCCAGCATTTT,CASGNRGNQPQHF,TRBD1,-,TRBV3-1/TRBV3-2,TRBJ1-5
TGTGCCAGTAAGGAGCAGAAAGCTGGCTACACCTTC,CASKEQKAGYTF,-,-,TRBV19,TRBJ1-2
TGTGCCAGCAGTGACACGGGACAGGGGAAAGCTTTCTTT,CASSDTGQGKAFF,TRBD1,-,TRBV6-4,TRBJ1-1
TGTGCCAGCAGTTTTCGGACAGGCTATAATTCACCCCTCCACTTT,CASSFRTGYNSPLHF,TRBD1,once,TRBV6-5,TRBJ1-6
TGTGCCAGCAGCTTGTTTTCGGGACAGGGCTATGGCTACACCTTC,CASSLFSGQGYGYTF,TRBD1,-,TRBV7-9,TRBJ1-2
TGTGCCAGCACTCCAGGACAAGCCCGCAATCAGCCCCAGCATTTT,CASTPGQARNQPQHF,-,-,TRBV6-5,TRBJ1-5
TGTGCCAGCAGCTTACCGGGGACAGATACGCAGTATTTT,CASSLPGTDTQYF,-,-,TRBV7-3,TRBJ2-3
TGTGCCAGCAGTTTACCTGGTCGGGAAGCTTTCTTT,CASSLPGREAFF,-,-,TRBV27,TRBJ1-1
TGTGCCAGTAGTACCTCCGACAGGGGCTACGCCTACGAGCAGTACTTC,CASSTSDRGYAYEQYF,TRBD1,-,TRBV19,TRBJ2-7
TGTGCCATCAGTGAGTTGGGACAGGGACGAGAGACCCAGTACTTC,CAISELGQGRETQYF,TRBD1,-,TRBV10-3,TRBJ2-5
TGTGCCAGTATGAAGGGGTTCAGCACAGATACGCAGTATTTT,CASMKGFSTDTQYF,-,-,TRBV19,TRBJ2-3